This TCR beta chain was captured by sequencing in a study of monozygotic twins with inflammatory bowel disease. As regards this clonotype: Its antigen is undetermined.

The CDR3 contains 12 residues. Germline V gene sequence: CDR1 SGHAT, CDR2 FQNNGV. TCRdb reprocessed the 5' RACE reads and reports one entry per CDR3 protein, with no DNA. The sample's table shows around 380,000 distinct CDR3 sequences. Overall study results and limits: The inverse Simpson measure of TCRbeta diversity was lower in IBD patients than in healthy co-twins.

The sample taken for sequencing was blood. This rearrangement joins TRBV11-2 to TRBJ2-7; there is no DNA to check the TCRdb D call of TRBD1. This receptor was taken from a human donor with ulcerative colitis or Crohn's disease, or a healthy co-twin of an affected twin (not recorded which). CDR3 sequence: CASSSAQYEQYF.